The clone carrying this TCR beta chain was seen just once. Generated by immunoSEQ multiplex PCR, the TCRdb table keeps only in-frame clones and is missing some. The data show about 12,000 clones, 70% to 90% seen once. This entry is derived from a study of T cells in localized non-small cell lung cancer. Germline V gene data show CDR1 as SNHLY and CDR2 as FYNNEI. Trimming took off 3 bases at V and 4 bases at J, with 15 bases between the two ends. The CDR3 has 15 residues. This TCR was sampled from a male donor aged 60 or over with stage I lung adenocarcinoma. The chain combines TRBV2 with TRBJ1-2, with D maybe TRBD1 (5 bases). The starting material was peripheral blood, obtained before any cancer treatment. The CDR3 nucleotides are TGTGCCAGCAGTGATCGATTGGGGCTAACCTATGGCTACACCTTC. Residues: CASSDRLGLTYGYTF.